This record concerns one T cell receptor (beta chain) sequence. This specimen comes from a study of shared clonotypes between healthy human individuals. The CDR3 loop spans 15 amino acids. The trim removed 0 bases at V and 9 bases at J, leaving 7 bases unmatched. Germline-derived CDR1 and CDR2 are SGDLS and YYNGEE. Genomic DNA (from each subset) was split evenly across several immunoSEQ plates. Here immunoSEQ multiplex PCR was the method, and the copy in TCRdb shows in-frame clones only, minus some. The top ten clones hold 0.064% of a sample with 500,000 to 550,000 clones, around 95% of them seen once.

The rearrangement uses TRBV9 and TRBJ2-1, with 9 positions matching TRBD2. The sequencing input was naive CD4+ T cells sorted from blood. Sample subset: CD45RA+ positively selected. This receptor was identified in a woman aged 30 to 39 in good health. In DNA form, the CDR3 reads TGTGCCAGCAGCGTAGCAGCGGGAGGCGGTGGTGAGCAGTTCTTC. Its translation is CASSVAAGGGGEQFF.